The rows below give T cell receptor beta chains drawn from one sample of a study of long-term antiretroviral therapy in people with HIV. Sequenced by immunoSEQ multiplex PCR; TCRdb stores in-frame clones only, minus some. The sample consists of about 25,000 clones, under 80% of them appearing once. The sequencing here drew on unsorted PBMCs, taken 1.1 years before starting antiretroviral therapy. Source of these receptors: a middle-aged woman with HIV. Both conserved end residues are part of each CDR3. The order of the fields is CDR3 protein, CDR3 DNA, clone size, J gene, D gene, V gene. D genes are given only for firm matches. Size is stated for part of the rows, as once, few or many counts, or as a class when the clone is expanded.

cdr3_aa: CASRSPRNTEAFF
cdr3_nt: TGTGCCAGCAGATCACCAAGGAACACTGAAGCTTTCTTT
clone_size: .
j_call: TRBJ1-1
d_call: .
v_call: TRBV11-2

cdr3_aa: CSVEPNRDREGYNEQFF
cdr3_nt: TGCAGCGTTGAGCCCAACCGGGACAGGGAAGGATACAATGAGCAGTTCTTC
clone_size: .
j_call: TRBJ2-1
d_call: TRBD1
v_call: TRBV29-1

cdr3_aa: CASSERIAGGPETQYF
cdr3_nt: TGCGCCAGCAGTGAGAGAATAGCGGGGGGACCAGAGACCCAGTACTTC
clone_size: .
j_call: TRBJ2-5
d_call: TRBD2
v_call: TRBV10-1

cdr3_aa: CASSSDRGGYEQYF
cdr3_nt: TGTGCCAGCAGCAGCGACAGGGGAGGCTACGAGCAGTACTTC
clone_size: .
j_call: TRBJ2-7
d_call: TRBD1
v_call: TRBV7-2

cdr3_aa: CASSVESGGAGSKNIQYF
cdr3_nt: TGTGCCAGCAGCGTAGAGAGCGGGGGGGCTGGGTCCAAAAACATTCAGTACTTC
clone_size: .
j_call: TRBJ2-4
d_call: TRBD2
v_call: TRBV9

cdr3_aa: CASSQEETAGNTIYF
cdr3_nt: TGTGCCAGCAGCCAAGAAGAGACGGCTGGAAACACCATATATTTT
clone_size: .
j_call: TRBJ1-3
d_call: .
v_call: TRBV4-2

cdr3_aa: CASSLLGETEAFF
cdr3_nt: TGTGCCAGCAGCCTACTGGGAGAGACTGAAGCTTTCTTT
clone_size: once
j_call: TRBJ1-1
d_call: .
v_call: TRBV7-9

cdr3_aa: CSALYTEAFF
cdr3_nt: TGCAGTGCCCTTTACACTGAAGCTTTCTTT
clone_size: .
j_call: TRBJ1-1
d_call: .
v_call: TRBV29-1

cdr3_aa: CASSRKRPFGYTF
cdr3_nt: TGTGCCAGCAGTCGGAAGAGGCCCTTCGGCTACACCTTC
clone_size: .
j_call: TRBJ1-2
d_call: .
v_call: TRBV28

cdr3_aa: CASSVDWAEGRVLTF
cdr3_nt: TGTGCCAGCAGCGTAGATTGGGCAGAGGGTCGCGTCCTGACTTTC
clone_size: .
j_call: TRBJ2-6
d_call: .
v_call: TRBV9

cdr3_aa: CASSQDFQGVNQPQHF
cdr3_nt: TGCGCCAGCAGCCAAGATTTCCAGGGCGTAAATCAGCCCCAGCATTTT
clone_size: .
j_call: TRBJ1-5
d_call: .
v_call: TRBV4-1

cdr3_aa: CASTLWPEAFF
cdr3_nt: TGTGCCAGCACTCTGTGGCCTGAAGCTTTCTTT
clone_size: .
j_call: TRBJ1-1
d_call: .
v_call: TRBV7-9

cdr3_aa: CASSIGQGGAGNQPQHF
cdr3_nt: TGTGCCAGTAGTATCGGACAGGGGGGGGCGGGCAATCAGCCCCAGCATTTT
clone_size: .
j_call: TRBJ1-5
d_call: TRBD1
v_call: TRBV19

cdr3_aa: CASSSTGTGANVLTF
cdr3_nt: TGTGCCAGCAGCTCAACAGGGACCGGGGCCAACGTCCTGACTTTC
clone_size: .
j_call: TRBJ2-6
d_call: .
v_call: TRBV7-8

cdr3_aa: CASKSRSTAELPYEQYF
cdr3_nt: TGCGCCAGCAAAAGTAGAAGCACAGCCGAACTTCCTTACGAGCAGTACTTC
clone_size: .
j_call: TRBJ2-7
d_call: .
v_call: TRBV5-1

cdr3_aa: CSAASQGDYNEQFF
cdr3_nt: TGCAGCGCCGCAAGCCAGGGCGACTACAATGAGCAGTTCTTC
clone_size: once
j_call: TRBJ2-1
d_call: .
v_call: TRBV29-1

cdr3_aa: CASSHAGGQVYIQYF
cdr3_nt: TGTGCCAGCTCACACGCCGGCGGGCAGGTGTACATTCAGTACTTC
clone_size: .
j_call: TRBJ2-4
d_call: .
v_call: TRBV18

cdr3_aa: CASSLVGTGGLTEAFF
cdr3_nt: TGCGCCAGCAGCTTGGTGGGGACAGGGGGCCTCACTGAAGCTTTCTTT
clone_size: .
j_call: TRBJ1-1
d_call: TRBD1
v_call: TRBV5-1

cdr3_aa: CASSLGSTVSSYEQYF
cdr3_nt: TGTGCCAGCAGCTTAGGTTCAACAGTGAGCTCCTACGAGCAGTACTTC
clone_size: .
j_call: TRBJ2-7
d_call: .
v_call: TRBV7-2

cdr3_aa: CASSPSPQGPQETQYF
cdr3_nt: TGTGCCAGCTCACCATCACCACAGGGTCCCCAAGAGACCCAGTACTTC
clone_size: .
j_call: TRBJ2-5
d_call: .
v_call: TRBV18

cdr3_aa: CASSLRSRASDGAFF
cdr3_nt: TGTGCCAGCAGCTTAAGATCTAGGGCTTCTGATGGAGCTTTCTTT
clone_size: .
j_call: TRBJ1-1
d_call: .
v_call: TRBV7-2

cdr3_aa: CASSYYRVSGELFF
cdr3_nt: TGTGCCAGCAGTTACTACAGGGTTTCCGGGGAGCTGTTTTTT
clone_size: once
j_call: TRBJ2-2
d_call: .
v_call: TRBV6-5

cdr3_aa: CASSLEQGAYGYTF
cdr3_nt: TGTGCCAGCTCACTCGAACAGGGTGCCTATGGCTACACCTTC
clone_size: .
j_call: TRBJ1-2
d_call: .
v_call: TRBV18

cdr3_aa: CASSVQGPSSSTDTQYF
cdr3_nt: TGTGCCAGCAGCGTACAGGGACCCTCCTCTAGCACAGATACGCAGTATTTT
clone_size: .
j_call: TRBJ2-3
d_call: .
v_call: TRBV9

cdr3_aa: CASRPRIHSGKSYEQYF
cdr3_nt: TGTGCCAGCAGGCCCCGTATCCACTCCGGCAAGTCCTACGAGCAGTACTTC
clone_size: few
j_call: TRBJ2-7
d_call: .
v_call: TRBV27

cdr3_aa: CAWSVEAGVYTF
cdr3_nt: TGTGCCTGGAGTGTAGAGGCAGGCGTCTACACCTTC
clone_size: .
j_call: TRBJ1-2
d_call: .
v_call: TRBV30

cdr3_aa: CSVPGGDEQYF
cdr3_nt: TGCAGCGTTCCGGGGGGAGACGAGCAGTACTTC
clone_size: .
j_call: TRBJ2-7
d_call: TRBD2
v_call: TRBV29-1

cdr3_aa: CASSQDIGGVYNEQFF
cdr3_nt: TGCGCCAGCAGCCAAGATATCGGGGGGGTGTACAATGAGCAGTTCTTC
clone_size: .
j_call: TRBJ2-1
d_call: TRBD2
v_call: TRBV4-1

cdr3_aa: CASSFQDRGNNEQFF
cdr3_nt: TGTGCCAGCAGTTTCCAGGACAGGGGTAACAATGAGCAGTTCTTC
clone_size: .
j_call: TRBJ2-1
d_call: TRBD1
v_call: TRBV27

cdr3_aa: CSGYRVFQSAFF
cdr3_nt: TGCAGCGGATACAGGGTTTTCCAATCGGCTTTCTTT
clone_size: .
j_call: TRBJ1-1
d_call: .
v_call: TRBV29-1

cdr3_aa: CASGGTSGGENTQYF
cdr3_nt: TGCGCCAGCGGGGGGACTAGCGGGGGGGAAAATACGCAGTATTTT
clone_size: .
j_call: TRBJ2-3
d_call: TRBD2
v_call: TRBV4-3

cdr3_aa: CASSSLGQREQYF
cdr3_nt: TGTGCCAGCAGTTCGTTGGGTCAGCGCGAGCAGTACTTC
clone_size: .
j_call: TRBJ2-7
d_call: .
v_call: TRBV7-6

cdr3_aa: CASSAYPRGTVNTEAFF
cdr3_nt: TGTGCCAGCAGCGCTTACCCTAGGGGGACAGTGAACACTGAAGCTTTCTTT
clone_size: .
j_call: TRBJ1-1
d_call: TRBD1
v_call: TRBV9

cdr3_aa: CASSWDRGDGYTF
cdr3_nt: TGTGCCAGCAGCTGGGACAGGGGTGATGGCTACACCTTC
clone_size: .
j_call: TRBJ1-2
d_call: TRBD1
v_call: TRBV9

cdr3_aa: CASSEKGHFLNQPQHF
cdr3_nt: TGTGCCAGCAGTGAAAAGGGACACTTTCTCAATCAGCCCCAGCATTTT
clone_size: .
j_call: TRBJ1-5
d_call: .
v_call: TRBV6-1